This T cell receptor beta chain was sequenced during a study of blood T cell repertoires in COVID-19. Germline assignment: CDR1 SGHTA and CDR2 FQGNSA. Trimming left V 2 bases short and J 1 base short, with 8 bases between. The CDR3 is made up of 14 amino acids. As processed by the authors: How many nucleated cells were present was estimated from reference gene primer amplification. This table comes from immunoSEQ multiplex PCR, and its TCRdb copy is limited to in-frame clones, with some not included. Clonal size and the V and J genes are those of that table, whereas D and trimming came from the DNA. Altogether 250,000 to 400,000 clones are present, approximately 88% being singletons, with the ten largest covering approximately 1.6%.

The V call is TRBV7-2, the J call TRBJ2-5; D uncertain. Sequences were obtained from peripheral blood. The receptor was isolated from a woman under 40 with COVID-19, enrolled during active disease. DNA of the CDR3: TGTGCCAGCAGCTTATCTCACGGCCAAGAGACCCAGTACTTC. It specifies CASSLSHGQETQYF. Full variable domain (rest looked up from reference TRBV7-2 and TRBJ2-5): GAGVSQSPSNKVTEKGKDVELRCDPISGHTALYWYRQSLGQGLEFLIYFQGNSAPDKSGLPSDRFSAERTGGSVSTLTIQRTQQEDSAVYLCASSLSHGQETQYFGPGTRLLVL.